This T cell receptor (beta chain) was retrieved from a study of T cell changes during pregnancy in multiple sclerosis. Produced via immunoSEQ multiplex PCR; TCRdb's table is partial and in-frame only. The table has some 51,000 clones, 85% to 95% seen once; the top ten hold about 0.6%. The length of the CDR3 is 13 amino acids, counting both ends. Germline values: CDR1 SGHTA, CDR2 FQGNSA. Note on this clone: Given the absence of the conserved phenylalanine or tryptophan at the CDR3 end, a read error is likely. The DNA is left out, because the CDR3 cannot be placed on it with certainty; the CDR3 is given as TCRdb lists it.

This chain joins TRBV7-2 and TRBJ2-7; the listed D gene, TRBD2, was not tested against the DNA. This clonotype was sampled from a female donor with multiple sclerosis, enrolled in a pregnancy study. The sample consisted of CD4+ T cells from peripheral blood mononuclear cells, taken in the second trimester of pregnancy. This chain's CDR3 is CASSPGEEGAQSI.